Below, 2 T cell receptor beta chains from the same sample are listed, as sequenced in a study of blood T cell repertoires in COVID-19. This table comes from immunoSEQ multiplex PCR, and its TCRdb copy is limited to in-frame clones, with some not included. The repertoire has roughly 220,000 clones, about nine tenths of them found once; the top ten carry approximately 2%. The sample consisted of peripheral blood. These receptors originate from a young man who had recovered from COVID-19.

The chain has TRBV3-1 (or the pseudogene TRBV3-2) and TRBJ2-5; TRBD2 is a possible D gene (6 bases). CDR3 length equals 14 residues. From germline, CDR1 is LGHDT and CDR2 YNNKEL (reference sequence). Trimming took 4 bases from V and 2 from J, leaving 11 bases between them. The CDR3 reads CASSPWEVQETQYF. As DNA, the CDR3 is TGTGCCAGCAGCCCATGGGAGGTTCAAGAGACCCAGTACTTC.

This rearrangement joins TRBV5-6 to TRBJ1-1; perhaps TRBD1 as D (6 bases). CDR1 and CDR2 from the germline V gene are SGHDT and YYEEEE. The CDR3 covers 12 residues. V was pared by 5 bases and J by 5 bases, with 10 bases between. The CDR3 DNA reads as TGTGCCAGCAGACAGGGACGAACTGAAGCTTTCTTT. Residues: CASRQGRTEAFF.